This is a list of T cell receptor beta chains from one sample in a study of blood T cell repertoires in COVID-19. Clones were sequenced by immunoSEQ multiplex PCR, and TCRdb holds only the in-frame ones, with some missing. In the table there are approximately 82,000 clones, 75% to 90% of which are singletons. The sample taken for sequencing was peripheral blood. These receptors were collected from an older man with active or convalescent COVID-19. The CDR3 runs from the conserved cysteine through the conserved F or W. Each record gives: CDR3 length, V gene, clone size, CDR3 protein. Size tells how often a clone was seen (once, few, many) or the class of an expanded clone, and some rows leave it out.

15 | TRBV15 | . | CATSREAGGTYEQYF
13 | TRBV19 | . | CASADRENDEAFF
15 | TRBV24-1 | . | CATSPRGQGNQPQHF
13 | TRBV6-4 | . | CASSDSGGSIEYF
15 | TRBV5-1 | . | CASSLDLSAKNIQYF
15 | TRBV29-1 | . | CSVEDLRGGNNEQYF
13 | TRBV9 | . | CASSRGGTGGYTF
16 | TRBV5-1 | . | CASSLAPGTETLEQFF
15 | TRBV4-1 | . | CASSFRQGAGNTIYF
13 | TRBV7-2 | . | CASSPGALYEQYF
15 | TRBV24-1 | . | CATTGGTGGTDTQYF
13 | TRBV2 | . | CASSGQGSGELFF
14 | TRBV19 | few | CASSIRVGGQPQHF
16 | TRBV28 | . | CASSSAGTSGAYEQYF
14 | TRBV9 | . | CASSVGREDYGYTF
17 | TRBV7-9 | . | CASSLSFGRGLNQPQHF
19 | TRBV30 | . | CAWSVRRTGFTTYNSPLHF
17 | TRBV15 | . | CATSRVGQWEYYTEAFF
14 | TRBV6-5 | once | CASRRQGASDTQYF
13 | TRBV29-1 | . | CSVGGGENQPQHF
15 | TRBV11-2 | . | CASSLGDRFYNEQFF
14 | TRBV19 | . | CASSSGQQNYGYTF
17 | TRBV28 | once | CASSSYSQGGGNQPQHF
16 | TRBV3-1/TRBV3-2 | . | CASSTTSGRAPDTQYF